The TCR beta chain described here comes from a study of blood T cell repertoires in COVID-19. Study in general: Sites across the United States, Italy and Spain contributed samples from acute and convalescent COVID-19. Sources were T cells, B-cell-depleted T cells, or PBMCs; the material itself was cDNA or gDNA.

CDR1 MNHEY and CDR2 SVGAGI come from the germline V gene. V gave up 0 bases and J gave up 7 bases, with 13 bases separating them. The CDR3 spans 15 residues. Some clones are missing from TCRdb's copy, which holds only in-frame ones; the method was immunoSEQ multiplex PCR. The data show some 180,000 clones, 65% to 85% seen once. This clonotype originated in a woman aged 25 to 39 who had been exposed to COVID-19. V usage is TRBV6-5 and J usage is TRBJ1-5; D is perhaps TRBD1 (6 bases). The sequenced sample was PBMCs or T cells enriched from blood (not recorded which). CDR3 sequence: CASSYSTAGVQPQHF. The CDR3 DNA reads TGTGCCAGCAGTTACTCGACGGCAGGGGTCCAGCCCCAGCATTTT.